The 11 T cell receptor beta chains listed next were all sequenced from one sample in a study of blood T cells in healthy people across ages. A second PCR of 7 to 11 cycles used a sample-barcoded 5' primer and a J-beta primer mix. TCRdb analysed the 5' RACE reads with MiXCR anew, one entry per CDR3 protein. The table lists about 1.8 million distinct CDR3 sequences, 40% to 55% of them singletons. The sample consisted of blood. These TCRs come from a middle-aged woman in good health.

This clonotype was found many times. The chain recombines TRBV6-6 with TRBJ2-3; 7 bases align to TRBD2. There are 15 residues in the CDR3. Germline CDR1 is MNHNY and CDR2 is SVGAGI (reference sequence). V shed 6 bases and J 0 bases; nucleotides not matched to a gene: 6. The chain's CDR3 is CASSYSGASTDTQYF. The CDR3 DNA sequence: TGTGCCAGCAGCTACAGCGGGGCTAGCACAGATACGCAGTATTTT.

This clonotype was counted a few times. The chain joins TRBV29-1 to TRBJ2-3; TRBD1 might be the D (5 bases). The CDR3 consists of 14 residues. V was clipped by 2 bases and J by 4 bases, with 13 bases between them. Germline V gene lookup returns CDR1 SQVTM and CDR2 ANQGSEA. The CDR3 DNA follows: TGCAGCGTTGAAAGGGGCAAATTGGCAGATACGCAGTATTTT. Its translation: CSVERGKLADTQYF.

The sample holds a few counts of this clonotype. The V and J genes are TRBV20-1 and TRBJ1-2, with D perhaps matching TRBD1 (6 bases). Germline lookup yields CDR1 DFQATT and CDR2 SNEGSKA (reference sequence). CDR3 length: 13 residues. Trimming shortened V by 5 bases and J by 6 bases, and 16 bases separated the two germline ends. CDR3 in amino acids: CSALTGESNGYTF. In DNA form, the CDR3 reads TGCAGTGCTCTGACAGGCGAATCTAATGGCTACACCTTC.

This chain uses TRBV6-5 with TRBJ2-1; 9 positions match TRBD1. The V gene end was trimmed by 6 bases and the J gene end by 5 bases; junction bases not matched to a gene: 8. Germline-derived CDR1 and CDR2 are MNHEY and SVGAGI. The CDR3 is made up of 15 amino acids. The DNA of the CDR3 is TGTGCCAGCAGCCTCGGACAGGGGATCGACAATGAGCAGTTCTTC. It is translated as CASSLGQGIDNEQFF.

The sample holds a few counts of this clonotype. V gene TRBV6-2 or TRBV6-3 combines with J gene TRBJ2-3, with TRBD2 identical over 9 bases. The CDR3 runs to 17 residues. J lost 4 bases, V lost 4 bases, and 12 bases had no gene match. Germline CDR1 and CDR2: MNHEY and SVGEGT. CDR3 sequence: CASSLLRRSSGADTQYF. The CDR3 DNA is TGTGCCAGCAGTTTGCTACGTCGCTCTAGCGGGGCAGATACGCAGTATTTT.

The chain recombines TRBV28 with TRBJ2-1, with 10 bases fitting TRBD2. Germline V gene data show CDR1 as MDHEN and CDR2 as SYDVKM. The CDR3 sequence is 15 residues long. After removal of 5 bases from V and 4 bases from J, the junction contained 5 bases not matched to a gene. CDR3 protein: CASSSGGARYNEQFF. Written as DNA, the CDR3 is TGTGCCAGCAGTAGCGGGGGGGCTAGGTACAATGAGCAGTTCTTC.

The V call is TRBV4-3, the J call TRBJ1-2; 7 bases map to TRBD1. Germline V gene sequence: CDR1 LGHNA, CDR2 YSLEER. This CDR3 has 14 residues. Trimming cost V 5 bases and J 3 bases; bases outside gene matches: 6. The CDR3 coding sequence is TGCGCCAGCAGCGAAGCAGGGGGATACTATGGCTACACCTTC. It yields the protein CASSEAGGYYGYTF.

J is TRBJ2-1 and V is TRBV9, with D perhaps given as TRBD1 or TRBD2 (6 bases each). Trimming took 3 bases from V and 3 from J, leaving 13 bases between them. Germline CDR1 is SGDLS and CDR2 is YYNGEE. This CDR3 comprises 15 residues. The CDR3 DNA sequence: TGTGCCAGCAGCGAGGCCGCGGGACACTACAATGAGCAGTTCTTC. Amino acids: CASSEAAGHYNEQFF.

To note about this clonotype: This clone may be a read error of a much larger clone one base away. The chain links TRBV13 to TRBJ1-2; TRBD1 matches at 7 bases. The CDR3 runs to 12 residues. Trimming cost V 7 bases and J 3 bases; bases outside gene matches: 2. The germline gives CDR1 PRHDT, CDR2 FYEKMQ (reference sequence). CDR3 region: CASIQGDYGYTF. CDR3 DNA sequence: TGTGCCAGCATCCAGGGGGACTATGGCTACACCTTC.

V is TRBV7-2 and J is TRBJ2-5, with a weak D call TRBD1 (5 bases). The CDR3 is 14 amino acids. Germline V gene sequence: CDR1 SGHTA, CDR2 FQGNSA. V was trimmed by 5 bases and J by 5 bases, leaving 15 bases between them. CDR3 protein: CASSQSRGSETQYF. The CDR3, as DNA: TGTGCCAGCAGCCAGTCTAGGGGTAGCGAGACCCAGTACTTC.

At least ten counts were recorded for this clonotype. This chain connects TRBV29-1 to TRBJ2-5, with D possibly being TRBD1 (6 bases). CDR3 size: 13 residues. The ends were cut back, 3 bases at V and 5 bases at J, with 13 bases in the middle. From germline, CDR1 is SQVTM and CDR2 ANQGSEA. The CDR3 reads CSVDTGMEETQYF. Here the CDR3 DNA reads TGCAGCGTTGATACAGGGATGGAGGAGACCCAGTACTTC.